The 3 T cell receptor beta chains listed next were all sequenced from one sample in a study of T cell responses to AZD1222 COVID-19 vaccine. This table comes from immunoSEQ multiplex PCR, and its TCRdb copy is limited to in-frame clones, with some not included. The sample consists of 90,000 to 150,000 clones, approximately 91% of them appearing once. The material was peripheral blood, obtained on day 0 of AZD1222 vaccination. Receptor source: an adult in good health.

This clone is a singleton in its sample. J is TRBJ1-1 and V is TRBV9, with 9 bases identical to TRBD1. The germline V gene has CDR1 SGDLS and CDR2 YYNGEE. This CDR3 spans 16 amino acids. Unmatched junction bases numbered 8, after V lost 0 bases and J lost 5 bases. Written as DNA, the CDR3 is TGTGCCAGCAGCGTAGGATTGGGACAGGGCGGTACTGAAGCTTTCTTT. It is translated as CASSVGLGQGGTEAFF. The full variable domain, with the rest looked up from reference TRBV9 and TRBJ1-1, is DSGVTQTPKHLITATGQRVTLRCSPRSGDLSVYWYQQSLDQGLQFLIQYYNGEERAKGNILERFSAQQFPDLHSELNLSSLELGDSALYFCASSVGLGQGGTEAFFGQGTRLTVV.

The rearrangement joins TRBV30 to TRBJ2-1; 7 bases line up with TRBD2. Unmatched junction bases numbered 7, after V lost 3 bases and J lost 2 bases. The CDR3 has 15 residues. Germline CDR1 GTSNPN, CDR2 SVGIG (reference sequence). CDR3 sequence: CAWRGRETAYNEQFF. For the CDR3, the DNA is TGTGCCTGGAGAGGGCGGGAGACGGCCTACAATGAGCAGTTCTTC.

The chain uses TRBV7-6 and TRBJ2-3, with 11 bases that match TRBD2. The V gene end was trimmed by 5 bases and the J gene end by 2 bases; junction bases not matched to a gene: 6. Looked up from germline, CDR1 is SGHVS and CDR2 is FNYEAQ. This CDR3 has 16 amino acids. The CDR3 here is CASSPRLAGFTDTQYF. DNA of the CDR3: TGTGCCAGCAGCCCGAGACTAGCGGGGTTCACAGATACGCAGTATTTT.